The present T cell receptor (beta chain) was sequenced within a study of shared clonotypes between healthy human individuals. For the study at large: Every donor yielded three CD4 naive, three CD4 memory, two CD8 naive and one CD8 memory plate. Study outcomes and limitations: Generation of non-shared clonotypes was less probable than generation of clonotypes shared by all four donors.

In germline, CDR1 is MNHEY, CDR2 SVGAGI. This CDR3 spans 13 amino acids. The trim removed 5 bases at V and 8 bases at J, leaving 4 bases unmatched. Concerning this clone itself: No antigen is known for it.

The CD4+ fraction was divided into a CD45RA+ naive subset and a CD45RA-negative memory subset. The repertoire was sequenced with immunoSEQ multiplex PCR; TCRdb's copy has only in-frame clones and lacks some. The sample consists of about 1.1 million clones, around three quarters of them appearing once. This TCR derives from a man aged 18 to 29 in good health. Some clones in this sample may be carry-over from other donors' samples. Sequenced material: memory CD4+ T cells from PBMCs. Subset here: CD45RA-negative fraction. The rearrangement joins TRBV6-5 to TRBJ2-2; 8 positions match TRBD1. DNA for the CDR3: TGTGCCAGCAGTGGACAGGGTCCGGGGGAGCTGTTTTTT. It encodes CASSGQGPGELFF.